A single sample is the source of the 5 T cell receptor beta chains below, sequenced in a study of molecular identifiers for immune sequencing clone quantification. Each CDR3 protein is one row after TCRdb ran MiXCR on the PCR reads. This repertoire shows more than 250,000 distinct CDR3 sequences, roughly 23% found once; its top ten account for over 0.7%. The source material was naive CD8+ T cells from blood, with Jurkat cell RNA spiked in. Documented subset: FACS-sorted CD8+CD4-CCR7+CD45RA+ naive T cells. These receptors came from a human donor in good health. Some libraries in this study had Jurkat cell RNA spiked in.

This clonotype has at least ten counts. The chain couples TRBV6-5 to TRBJ2-7; tentatively, D is TRBD2 (7 bases). CDR3 length equals 14 residues. CDR1 MNHEY and CDR2 SVGAGI come from the germline V gene. Trimming cost V 2 bases and J 3 bases, with 11 bases left between them. Here the CDR3 reads CASSYRGAHYEQYF. The CDR3 nucleotides are TGTGCCAGCAGTTACCGGGGGGCCCACTACGAGCAGTACTTC.

This clonotype has a count of ten or more. The V call is TRBV5-6, the J call TRBJ2-7; D perhaps matches TRBD2 (6 bases). The CDR3 runs to 14 residues. Germline lookup yields CDR1 SGHDT and CDR2 YYEEEE. V gave up 0 bases and J gave up 3 bases, with 10 bases separating them. CDR3 nucleotides: TGTGCCAGCAGCTTGGCCCGGGGAGGCTACGAGCAGTACTTC. Translated, it gives CASSLARGGYEQYF.

As concerns this clonotype: A much larger clonotype is one base distant, so this may be a read error. The chain employs TRBV29-1 and TRBJ2-7, with TRBD1 matching over 11 bases. Losses at the gene ends were 7 bases for V and 4 bases for J; bases not matched to a gene: 6. The CDR3 extends over 13 amino acids. From germline, CDR1 is SQVTM and CDR2 ANQGSEA. The CDR3 loop is CSARTGGEYEQYF. CDR3 nucleotides: TGCAGCGCCCGGACAGGGGGCGAGTACGAGCAGTACTTC.

This clonotype showed up just a few times. This CDR3 reads CASSLSSGSNYNEQFF. For the CDR3, the DNA is TGTGCCAGCAGTCTCTCTAGCGGAAGTAACTACAATGAGCAGTTCTTC. The genes are TRBV27 and TRBJ2-1; 7 bases are shared with TRBD2. The CDR3 contains 16 residues. J was trimmed by 3 bases and V by 5 bases; bases with no gene match: 10. Per germline, CDR1 MNHEY and CDR2 SMNVEV (reference sequence).

This clonotype was observed a handful of times. The J gene is TRBJ2-1, the V gene TRBV11-2; no clear D. Trimming took off 0 bases at V and 8 bases at J, with 8 bases between the two ends. The CDR3 contains 13 residues. Germline CDR1 SGHAT, CDR2 FQNNGV. CDR3 region: CASSLEPQDEQFF. The DNA for the CDR3 is TGTGCCAGCAGCTTAGAACCGCAGGATGAGCAGTTCTTC.